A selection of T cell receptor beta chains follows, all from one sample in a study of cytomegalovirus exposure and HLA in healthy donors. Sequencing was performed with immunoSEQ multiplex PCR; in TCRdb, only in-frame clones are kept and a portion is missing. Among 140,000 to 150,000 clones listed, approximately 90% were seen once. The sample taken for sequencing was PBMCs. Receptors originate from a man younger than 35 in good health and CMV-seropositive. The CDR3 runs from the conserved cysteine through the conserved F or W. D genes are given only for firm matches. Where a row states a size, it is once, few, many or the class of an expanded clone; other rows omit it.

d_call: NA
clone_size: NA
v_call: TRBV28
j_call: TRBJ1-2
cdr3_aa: CASSSGLIYGYTF
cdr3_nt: TGTGCCAGCAGTTCGGGACTGATCTATGGCTACACCTTC

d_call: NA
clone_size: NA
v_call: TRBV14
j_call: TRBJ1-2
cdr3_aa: CASSQARGTDGYTF
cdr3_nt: TGTGCCAGCAGCCAAGCTCGGGGAACAGATGGCTACACCTTC

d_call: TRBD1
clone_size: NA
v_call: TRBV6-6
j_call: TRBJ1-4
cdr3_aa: CASQGAGRGLEKLFF
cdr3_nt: TGTGCCAGCCAGGGGGCCGGGAGAGGCCTTGAAAAACTGTTTTTT

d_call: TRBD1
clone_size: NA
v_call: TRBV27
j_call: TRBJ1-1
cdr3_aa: CASRGQPNTEAFF
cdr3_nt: TGTGCCAGCAGGGGACAGCCGAACACTGAAGCTTTCTTT

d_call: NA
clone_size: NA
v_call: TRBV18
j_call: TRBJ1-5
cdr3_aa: CASSLHFTGRGKPQHF
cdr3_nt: TGTGCCAGCTCACTACACTTTACCGGGAGGGGAAAGCCCCAGCATTTT

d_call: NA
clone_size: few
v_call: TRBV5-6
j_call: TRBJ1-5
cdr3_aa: CASSRGQFNQPQHF
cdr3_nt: TGTGCCAGCAGCCGGGGACAATTCAATCAGCCCCAGCATTTT

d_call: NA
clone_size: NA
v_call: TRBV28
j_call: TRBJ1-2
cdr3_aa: CASSLLDSGYTF
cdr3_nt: TGTGCCAGCAGTTTATTAGACAGTGGCTACACCTTC

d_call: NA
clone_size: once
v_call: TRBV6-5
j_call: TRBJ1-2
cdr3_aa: CASSYRSGALWEGYTF
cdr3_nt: TGTGCCAGCAGTTATAGGTCAGGGGCCCTTTGGGAGGGCTACACCTTC

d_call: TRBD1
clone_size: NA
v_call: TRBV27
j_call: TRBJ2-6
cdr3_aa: CASSPARLVDRVNGANVLTF
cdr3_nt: TGTGCCAGCAGCCCCGCACGTTTAGTGGACAGGGTTAACGGGGCCAACGTCCTGACTTTC

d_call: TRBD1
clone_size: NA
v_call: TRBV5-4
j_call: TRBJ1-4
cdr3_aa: CASSQQGFGEKLFF
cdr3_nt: TGTGCCAGCAGCCAACAGGGGTTTGGGGAAAAACTGTTTTTT

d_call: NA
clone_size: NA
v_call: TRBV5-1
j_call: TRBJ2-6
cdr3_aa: CASSLNLRSGANVLTF
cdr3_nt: TGCGCCAGCAGCTTGAACTTACGCTCTGGGGCCAACGTCCTGACTTTC

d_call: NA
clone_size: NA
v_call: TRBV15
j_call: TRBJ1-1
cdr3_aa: CATSRWGGDTEAFF
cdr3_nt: TGTGCCACCAGCAGATGGGGCGGGGACACTGAAGCTTTCTTT

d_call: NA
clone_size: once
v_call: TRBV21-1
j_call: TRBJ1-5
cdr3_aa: CASTWTGDGQPQHF
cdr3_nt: TGTGCCAGCACGTGGACAGGGGACGGTCAGCCCCAGCATTTT

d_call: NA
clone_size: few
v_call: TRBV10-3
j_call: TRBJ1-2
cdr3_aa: CAISGSGLRGYTF
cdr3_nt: TGTGCCATCAGTGGGAGTGGTTTGCGAGGCTACACCTTC

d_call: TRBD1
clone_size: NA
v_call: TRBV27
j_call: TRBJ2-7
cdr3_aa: CASSSPGQGGEQYF
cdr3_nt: TGTGCCAGCAGTTCCCCCGGACAGGGCGGCGAGCAGTACTTC

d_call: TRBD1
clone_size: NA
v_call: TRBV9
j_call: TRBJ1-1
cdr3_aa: CASSPNEGATGEAFF
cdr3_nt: TGTGCCAGCAGCCCAAACGAGGGGGCGACAGGTGAAGCTTTCTTT

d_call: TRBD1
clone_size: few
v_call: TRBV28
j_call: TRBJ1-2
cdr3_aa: CASEEDRGGYGYTF
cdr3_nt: TGTGCCAGCGAGGAGGACAGGGGCGGCTATGGCTACACCTTC

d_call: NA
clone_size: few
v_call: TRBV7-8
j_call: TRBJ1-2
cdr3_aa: CASSQDPQRYGYTF
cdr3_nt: TGTGCCAGCAGCCAGGACCCTCAGCGGTATGGCTACACCTTC

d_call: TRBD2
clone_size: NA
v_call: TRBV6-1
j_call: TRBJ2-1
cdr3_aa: CASSEEGGSGYNEQFF
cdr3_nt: TGTGCCAGCAGTGAAGAAGGCGGGAGCGGCTACAATGAGCAGTTCTTC